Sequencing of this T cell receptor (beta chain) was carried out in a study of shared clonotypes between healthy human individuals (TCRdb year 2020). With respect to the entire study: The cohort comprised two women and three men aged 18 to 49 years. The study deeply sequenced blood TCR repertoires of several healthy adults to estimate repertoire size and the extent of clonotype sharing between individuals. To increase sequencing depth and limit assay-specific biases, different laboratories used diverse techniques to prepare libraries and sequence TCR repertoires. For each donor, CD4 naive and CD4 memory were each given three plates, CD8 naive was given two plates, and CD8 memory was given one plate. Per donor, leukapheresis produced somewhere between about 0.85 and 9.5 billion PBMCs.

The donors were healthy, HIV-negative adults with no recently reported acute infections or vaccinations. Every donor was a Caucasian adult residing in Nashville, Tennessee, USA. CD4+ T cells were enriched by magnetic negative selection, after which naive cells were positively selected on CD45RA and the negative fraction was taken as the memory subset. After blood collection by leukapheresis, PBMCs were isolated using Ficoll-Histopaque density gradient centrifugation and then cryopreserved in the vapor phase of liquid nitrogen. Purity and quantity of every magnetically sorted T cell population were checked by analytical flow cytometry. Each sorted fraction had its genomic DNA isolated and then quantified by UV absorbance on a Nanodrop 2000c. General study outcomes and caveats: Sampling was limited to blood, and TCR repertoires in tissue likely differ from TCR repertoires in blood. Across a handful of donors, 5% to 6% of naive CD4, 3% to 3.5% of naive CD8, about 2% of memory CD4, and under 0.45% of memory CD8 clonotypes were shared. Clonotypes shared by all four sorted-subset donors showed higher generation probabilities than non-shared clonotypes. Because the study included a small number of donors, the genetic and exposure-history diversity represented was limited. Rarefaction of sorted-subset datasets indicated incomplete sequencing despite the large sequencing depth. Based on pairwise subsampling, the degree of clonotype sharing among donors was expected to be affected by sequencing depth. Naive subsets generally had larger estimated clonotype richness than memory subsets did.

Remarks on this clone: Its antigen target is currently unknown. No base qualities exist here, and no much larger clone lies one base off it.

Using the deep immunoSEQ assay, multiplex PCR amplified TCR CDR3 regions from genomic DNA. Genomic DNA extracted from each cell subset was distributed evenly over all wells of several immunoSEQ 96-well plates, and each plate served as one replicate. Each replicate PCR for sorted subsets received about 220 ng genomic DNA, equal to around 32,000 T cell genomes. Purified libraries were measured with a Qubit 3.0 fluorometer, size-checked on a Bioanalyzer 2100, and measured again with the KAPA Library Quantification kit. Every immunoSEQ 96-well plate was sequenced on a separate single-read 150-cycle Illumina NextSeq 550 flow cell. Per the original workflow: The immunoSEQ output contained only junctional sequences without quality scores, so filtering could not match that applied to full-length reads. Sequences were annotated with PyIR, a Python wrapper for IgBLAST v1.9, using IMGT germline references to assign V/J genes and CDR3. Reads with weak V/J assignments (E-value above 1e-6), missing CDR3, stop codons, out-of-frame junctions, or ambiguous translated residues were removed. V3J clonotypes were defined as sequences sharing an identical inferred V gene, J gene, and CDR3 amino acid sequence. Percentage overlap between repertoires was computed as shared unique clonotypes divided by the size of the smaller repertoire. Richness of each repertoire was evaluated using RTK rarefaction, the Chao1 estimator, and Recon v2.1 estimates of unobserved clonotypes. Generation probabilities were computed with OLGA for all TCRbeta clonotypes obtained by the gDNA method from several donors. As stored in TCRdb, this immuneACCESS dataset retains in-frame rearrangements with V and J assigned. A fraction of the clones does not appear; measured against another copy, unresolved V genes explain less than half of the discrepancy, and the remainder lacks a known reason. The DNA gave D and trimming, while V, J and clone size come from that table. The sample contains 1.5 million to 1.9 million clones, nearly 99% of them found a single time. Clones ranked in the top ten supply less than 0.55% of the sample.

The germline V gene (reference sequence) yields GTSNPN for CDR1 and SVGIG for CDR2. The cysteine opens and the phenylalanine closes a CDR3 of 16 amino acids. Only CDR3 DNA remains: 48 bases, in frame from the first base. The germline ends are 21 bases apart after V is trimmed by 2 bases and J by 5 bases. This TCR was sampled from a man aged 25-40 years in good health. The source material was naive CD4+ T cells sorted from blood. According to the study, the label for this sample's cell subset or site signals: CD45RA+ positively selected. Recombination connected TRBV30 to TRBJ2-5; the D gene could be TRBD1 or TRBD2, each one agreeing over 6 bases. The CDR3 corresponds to CAWSFPRGAMVETQYF. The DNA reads TGTGCCTGGAGTTTTCCAAGGGGGGCTATGGTGGAGACCCAGTACTTC.